These T cell receptor beta chains were read from a single sample in a study of multiple sclerosis patients with progressive multifocal leukoencephalopathy. TCRdb's copy holds only in-frame clones and misses some; the assay was immunoSEQ multiplex PCR. Among 24,000 or so clones listed, approximately 90% were seen once. The source was PBMCs, collected from a patient treated with natalizumab. The receptors derive from a man aged 25 to 40 with multiple sclerosis. CDR3s include the opening cysteine and the closing phenylalanine or tryptophan. Each record gives: V gene, D gene, J gene, clone size, CDR3 protein, CDR3 DNA. D genes are given only for firm matches. Only part of the rows carry a size: once, few, many, or a class if the clone is expanded.

V: TRBV28; D: TRBD2; J: TRBJ2-5; size: once; CDR3: CASSSPKAGGSGTQYF; DNA: TGTGCCAGCAGTTCCCCTAAGGCGGGAGGGAGCGGGACCCAGTACTTC
V: TRBV7-9; D: .; J: TRBJ2-6; size: few; CDR3: CASTHMSGRGANVLTF; DNA: TGTGCCAGCACACACATGTCAGGGCGGGGGGCCAACGTCCTGACTTTC
V: TRBV29-1; D: .; J: TRBJ2-2; size: .; CDR3: CSAGGGELFF; DNA: TGCAGCGCCGGGGGAGGGGAGCTGTTTTTT
V: TRBV2; D: .; J: TRBJ1-2; size: .; CDR3: CASSQEVYGYTF; DNA: TGTGCCAGCAGTCAAGAGGTGTATGGCTACACCTTC
V: TRBV9; D: TRBD1; J: TRBJ2-7; size: .; CDR3: CASSVAAGGSYEQYF; DNA: TGTGCCAGCAGCGTAGCTGCAGGGGGCTCCTACGAGCAGTACTTC
V: TRBV30; D: .; J: TRBJ1-6; size: .; CDR3: CAWSVARTNIGDSPPHF; DNA: TGTGCCTGGAGTGTAGCAAGGACAAACATTGGGGATTCACCCCCCCACTTT
V: TRBV6-5; D: TRBD2; J: TRBJ2-3; size: .; CDR3: CASSSSGRRLGDTQYF; DNA: TGTGCCAGCAGTTCCAGCGGGAGGCGGTTGGGAGATACGCAGTATTTT
V: TRBV14; D: TRBD1; J: TRBJ1-2; size: .; CDR3: CASSQVRDRAGYTF; DNA: TGTGCCAGCAGCCAAGTCCGGGACAGGGCGGGCTACACCTTC
V: TRBV7-8; D: TRBD1; J: TRBJ1-3; size: .; CDR3: CASSLGGGLPTGNTIYF; DNA: TGTGCCAGCAGCCTAGGGGGCGGGCTTCCGACGGGAAACACCATATATTTT
V: TRBV29-1; D: .; J: TRBJ1-5; size: .; CDR3: CSVQNSNQPQHF; DNA: TGCAGCGTGCAGAATAGCAATCAGCCCCAGCATTTT
V: TRBV4-3; D: .; J: TRBJ1-6; size: .; CDR3: CASSQEAVAPGALHF; DNA: TGCGCCAGCAGCCAAGAGGCGGTGGCTCCGGGGGCCCTCCACTTT
V: TRBV9; D: TRBD2; J: TRBJ2-5; size: .; CDR3: CASSQGKTSGNQETQYF; DNA: TGTGCCAGCAGCCAGGGGAAAACTAGCGGGAACCAAGAGACCCAGTACTTC
V: TRBV27; D: TRBD2; J: TRBJ2-1; size: .; CDR3: CASSPGTSGKDEQFF; DNA: TGTGCCAGCAGTCCGGGGACTAGCGGGAAAGATGAGCAGTTCTTC
V: TRBV11-3; D: TRBD2; J: TRBJ2-5; size: few; CDR3: CASSSGLAGGRSETQYF; DNA: TGTGCCAGCAGCTCGGGACTAGCGGGAGGTCGTAGCGAGACCCAGTACTTC
V: TRBV11-2; D: .; J: TRBJ2-3; size: .; CDR3: CASSLGRSRVTDTQYF; DNA: TGTGCCAGCAGCTTAGGTCGTAGTCGGGTCACAGATACGCAGTATTTT
V: TRBV5-1; D: TRBD1; J: TRBJ2-2; size: .; CDR3: CASSFGQEILRVGELFF; DNA: TGCGCCAGCAGCTTTGGACAGGAGATCTTAAGGGTCGGGGAGCTGTTTTTT
V: TRBV7-8; D: .; J: TRBJ2-1; size: .; CDR3: CASTLDNYNEQFF; DNA: TGTGCCAGCACCCTGGACAACTACAATGAGCAGTTCTTC
V: TRBV19; D: .; J: TRBJ1-5; size: .; CDR3: CASSRLSDQPQHF; DNA: TGTGCCAGTAGCAGGTTGAGTGATCAGCCCCAGCATTTT
V: TRBV4-3; D: .; J: TRBJ1-1; size: few; CDR3: CASSQDWGGTEAFF; DNA: TGCGCCAGCAGCCAAGACTGGGGCGGCACTGAAGCTTTCTTT
V: TRBV6-1; D: .; J: TRBJ1-1; size: .; CDR3: CASSEITANTEAFF; DNA: TGTGCCAGCAGTGAAATCACGGCGAACACTGAAGCTTTCTTT
V: TRBV7-2; D: .; J: TRBJ2-7; size: .; CDR3: CASSSGVGYEQYF; DNA: TGTGCCAGCAGCTCGGGAGTTGGGTACGAGCAGTACTTC